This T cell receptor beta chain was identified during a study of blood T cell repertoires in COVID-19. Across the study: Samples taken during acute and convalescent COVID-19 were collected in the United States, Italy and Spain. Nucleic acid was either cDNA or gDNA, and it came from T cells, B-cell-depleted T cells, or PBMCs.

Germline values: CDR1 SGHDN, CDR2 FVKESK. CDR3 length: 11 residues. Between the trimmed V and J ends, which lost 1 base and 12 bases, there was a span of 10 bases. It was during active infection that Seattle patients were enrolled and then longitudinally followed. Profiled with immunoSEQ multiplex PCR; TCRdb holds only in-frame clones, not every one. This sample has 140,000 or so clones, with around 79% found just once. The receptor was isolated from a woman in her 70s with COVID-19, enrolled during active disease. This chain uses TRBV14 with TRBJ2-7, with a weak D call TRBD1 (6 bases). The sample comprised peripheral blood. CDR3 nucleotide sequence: TGTGCCAGCAGCCAAGCAGGGGCGCTGTACTTC. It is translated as CASSQAGALYF. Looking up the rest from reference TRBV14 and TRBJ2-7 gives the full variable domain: EAGVTQFPSHSVIEKGQTVTLRCDPISGHDNLYWYRRVMGKEIKFLLHFVKESKQDESGMPNNRFLAERTGGTYSTLKVQPAELEDSGVYFCASSQAGALYFGPGTRLTVT.